A few counts support the clone carrying this T cell receptor (beta chain). What it binds is unknown. TCRdb processed the reads anew with MiXCR; each CDR3 protein has one entry. The sample records around 100,000 distinct CDR3 sequences, more than 30% being singletons. This sample was included in a study of T cell repertoires in cytomegalovirus infection. Study information: The authors relied on CMV epitopes, both recently identified HLA-C-restricted and well-studied HLA-B-restricted. The public TCR beta signatures pointed to both CMV infection and matching HLA type. Study results and caveats: Cumulative public TCR beta family frequency identified carriers of CMV plus the relevant HLA. The ex vivo response was dominated by HLA-C-restricted CMV-specific TCR beta clonotypes.

Per the germline V gene, CDR1 is MDHEN and CDR2 is SYDVKM. The V gene lost 6 bases and the J gene lost 2 bases, with 17 bases spanning the gap. The CDR3 has 15 residues. The V and J genes are TRBV28 and TRBJ2-7; D may be TRBD1 (6 bases). Sequenced material: CD8+ T cells from cultured PBMCs, taken from culture after CMV antigen stimulation. This clonotype originated in a human donor in good health (CMV status not recorded). Some clones in this sample may be carry-over from other donors' samples. The CDR3 bases are TGTGCCAGCAGAGCGCGGACAGCCTCACCCTACGAGCAGTACTTC. Encoded protein: CASRARTASPYEQYF.